Presented here are 30 T cell receptor beta chains from one specimen sequenced in a study of CD8 T cells in ankylosing spondylitis (dated by TCRdb to 2017 to 2019). The method behind the library was 5' RACE. TCRdb records Illumina HiSeq 2500 as the sequencer. The public reads were reanalyzed by TCRdb: fastp trimming at Q25, MiXCR alignment, in-frame beta chains only. Duplicate CDR3 protein sequences are folded into a single record with the most common DNA and genes. The sample has 300,000 to 400,000 distinct CDR3 sequences on record, under 14% of them singletons. Jointly, the top ten make up 9.1% of the sample. Source material: blood, either unsorted or a sorted T cell fraction (not recorded which). These receptors were taken from a female donor with ankylosing spondylitis or in good health (not recorded which).

This clonotype was seen at least ten times. CDR3 residues: CASSSSTGSYNSPLHF. As DNA, the CDR3 is TGTGCCAGCAGTTCATCGACAGGGTCCTATAATTCACCCCTCCACTTT. The V and J genes are TRBV12-3 or TRBV12-4 and TRBJ1-6, with 7 bases lining up with TRBD1. The CDR3 sequence is 16 residues long. V lost 4 bases, J lost 1 base, and 4 bases stayed unmatched.

Here the CDR3 reads CASRGLAGNEQFF. CDR3 coding DNA: TGTGCCAGCAGGGGACTAGCGGGCAATGAGCAGTTCTTC. The rearrangement joins TRBV27 to TRBJ2-1; TRBD2 matches 12 bases. Per the germline V gene, CDR1 is MNHEY and CDR2 is SMNVEV (reference sequence). The CDR3 sequence is 13 residues long. V lost 6 bases and J lost 6; bases outside the gene matches: 0.

This clonotype has a count of ten or more. This chain links TRBV25-1 with TRBJ1-1; unclear D gene. Germline V gene data show CDR1 as MGHDK and CDR2 as SYGVNS. The germline V and J ends were trimmed by 3 bases and 2 bases, with 16 bases remaining between them. The CDR3 sequence is 16 residues long. The CDR3 loop is CASSDVAGSFNTEAFF. For the CDR3, the DNA is TGTGCCAGCAGTGACGTGGCCGGCTCATTTAACACTGAAGCTTTCTTT.

This clonotype was seen at least ten times. The conserved phenylalanine or tryptophan is not found at the CDR3 terminus, so this likely reflects a read error. The DNA is omitted, as the CDR3 cannot be located on it reliably, and the CDR3 follows TCRdb's listing. This sequence joins TRBV10-3 and TRBJ1-1; TRBD1 is the table's D call and was not checked against the DNA. Germline-derived CDR1 and CDR2 are ENHRY and SYGVKD. Counting both end residues, the CDR3 totals 15 amino acids. The CDR3 sequence: CAISEQGFSGLDYLI.

This clonotype was seen many times. This chain joins TRBV20-1 and TRBJ2-1; D unresolved. Germline V gives CDR1 DFQATT, CDR2 SNEGSKA (reference sequence). The CDR3 has 14 residues. Trimming pared 5 bases from V and 0 bases from J, leaving 11 bases between. DNA for the CDR3: TGCAGTGCTTCGCCGGCGAGCTCCTACAATGAGCAGTTCTTC. Translated: CSASPASSYNEQFF.

Many counts were recorded for this clonotype. This sequence joins TRBV20-1 and TRBJ2-1, with TRBD2 matching over 7 bases. V lost 7 bases, J lost 9 bases, and 12 bases stayed unmatched. The CDR3 has 13 amino acids. The germline V gene encodes CDR1 DFQATT and CDR2 SNEGSKA (reference sequence). The CDR3 region is CSVRSSTSLEQFF. For the CDR3, the DNA is TGCAGTGTCAGGAGCTCGACTAGCCTTGAGCAGTTCTTC.

This clonotype was picked up many times. The V call is TRBV6-5, the J call TRBJ2-3; 9 bases match TRBD1. Germline V lookup: CDR1 MNHEY, CDR2 SVGAGI. This CDR3 comprises 16 residues. Trimming at V came to 6 bases and at J to 3 bases, leaving 10 bases not matched to a gene. CDR3 sequence reads: CASRTRQGVATDTQYF. In DNA form, the CDR3 reads TGTGCCAGCAGAACTCGACAGGGGGTAGCTACAGATACGCAGTATTTT.

This clonotype occurred many times. This rearrangement joins TRBV5-6 to TRBJ2-1; the D call may be TRBD1 or TRBD2 (6 bases each). The CDR3 is 16 amino acids. Germline CDR1 is SGHDT and CDR2 is YYEEEE. V was shortened by 6 bases and J by 0 bases, with 16 bases between the two germline ends. In DNA, the CDR3 is TGTGCCAGCAACATACGGGGGCCCAGCTCCTACAATGAGCAGTTCTTC. As protein: CASNIRGPSSYNEQFF.

CDR3 residues: CASSEFGDQPQHF. The CDR3 DNA follows: TGTGCCAGCAGTGAATTCGGGGATCAGCCCCAGCATTTT. The J gene is TRBJ1-5, the V gene TRBV25-1; no clear D gene. From germline, CDR1 is MGHDK and CDR2 SYGVNS. V was cut by 1 base and J by 5 bases, with 6 bases left in between. This CDR3 has 13 residues.

Many counts were recorded for this clonotype. The chain employs TRBV5-5 and TRBJ2-5, with 7 bases aligning to TRBD1. CDR3 length equals 15 residues. The V gene's germline CDR1 is SGHKS and CDR2 YYEKEE (reference sequence). V lost 2 bases to trimming and J lost 3 bases; unmatched junction nucleotides: 7. For the CDR3, the DNA is TGTGCCAGCAGCTTACCCACAGGGGCGGAAGAGACCCAGTACTTC. This encodes CASSLPTGAEETQYF.

There are many counts of this clonotype. The V call is TRBV20-1, the J call TRBJ2-3; TRBD2 aligns across 8 bases. This CDR3 comprises 16 residues. The V and J ends lost 0 bases and 5 bases, in that order; junction bases with no gene match: 10. Germline V gene lookup returns CDR1 DFQATT and CDR2 SNEGSKA (reference sequence). The CDR3 sequence is CSARDWREEYKDTQYF. The CDR3 nucleotides are TGCAGTGCTAGAGATTGGCGGGAGGAATATAAAGATACGCAGTATTTT.

This clonotype was seen a few times. The chain combines TRBV3-1 with TRBJ1-3; D ambiguous. CDR1 and CDR2 (germline): LGHDT, YNNKEL (reference sequence). The CDR3 is made up of 14 amino acids. Trimming took 3 bases from V and 4 from J, leaving 10 bases between them. CDR3 loop: CASSQSLGGNTIYF. The CDR3 nucleotides read TGTGCCAGCAGCCAGAGTCTGGGCGGAAACACCATATATTTT.

CDR3 sequence: CASSRLVAVGNNEQFF. CDR3 DNA: TGTGCCAGCAGTAGACTAGTCGCAGTTGGAAACAATGAGCAGTTCTTC. This chain uses TRBV7-2 with TRBJ2-1; weak D call: TRBD2 (6 bases). The germline V gene encodes CDR1 SGHTA and CDR2 FQGNSA. The CDR3 runs to 16 residues. V lost 6 bases, J lost 5 bases, and 20 bases lay in between.

The chain links TRBV7-2 to TRBJ1-4, with unresolved D. The CDR3 spans 15 residues. Between the trimmed V and J ends, which lost 1 base and 4 bases, there was a span of 10 bases. Germline V gene lookup returns CDR1 SGHTA and CDR2 FQGNSA. Written as DNA, the CDR3 is TGTGCCAGCAGCTTAGAAACAGCTAGTAATGAAAAACTGTTTTTT. Translating gives CASSLETASNEKLFF.

This clonotype has at least ten counts. The chain links TRBV5-1 to TRBJ2-3, with 9 bases identical to TRBD2. This CDR3 has 16 residues. V dropped 3 bases and J dropped 1; count of bases not matched to a gene: 6. Germline V gene sequence: CDR1 SGHRS, CDR2 YFSETQ. Written as DNA, the CDR3 is TGCGCCAGCAGCTGGACTAGCGTTGTGGGCACAGATACGCAGTATTTT. Translated: CASSWTSVVGTDTQYF.

The DNA of the CDR3 is TGTGCCAGCAGTGGGAAACAGGGGACCGGGGAGCTGTTTTTT. This encodes CASSGKQGTGELFF. The rearrangement joins TRBV2 to TRBJ2-2, with 7 bases aligning to TRBD1. V shed 4 bases and J 5 bases; nucleotides not matched to a gene: 4. The CDR3 runs 14 residues. In germline, CDR1 is SNHLY, CDR2 FYNNEI.

This clonotype has more than one count but fewer than ten. In DNA, the CDR3 is TGTGCCAGCAGCCAAGGGGGGGTGGTTGGTAATGAGCAGTTCTTC. Translation: CASSQGGVVGNEQFF. This chain uses TRBV3-1 with TRBJ2-1; the D gene is possibly TRBD2 (6 bases). V was trimmed by 1 base and J by 7 bases, leaving 14 bases between them. Germline CDR1 reads LGHDT; CDR2 reads YNNKEL (reference sequence). The length of the CDR3 is 15 residues.

This clonotype was recorded many times. The rearrangement uses TRBV12-3 or TRBV12-4 and TRBJ2-7, with D hard to call. The CDR3 contains 14 residues. Trimming removed 4 bases at V and 9 bases at J, with 19 bases between. CDR3 amino acids: CASSSDVATAMQYF. In DNA, the CDR3 is TGTGCCAGCAGTTCGGATGTGGCTACGGCAATGCAGTACTTC.

At least ten counts were recorded for this clonotype. At one end, the junction sequence differs from germline, possibly due to a read error. This chain joins TRBV20-1 and TRBJ1-2; 7 nucleotides line up with TRBD1. The germline CDR1 and CDR2 sequences are DFQATT and SNEGSKA (reference sequence). CDR3 length: 13 amino acids. The CDR3 protein is CSAKPPTDRIFAF. The CDR3 bases are TGCAGTGCGAAACCTCCTACGGACAGGATATTCGCCTTC.

V gene TRBV7-9 combines with J gene TRBJ2-5; no clear D. Trimming took off 2 bases at V and 0 bases at J, with 7 bases between the two ends. The CDR3 is made up of 14 amino acids. Germline V gene sequence: CDR1 SEHNR, CDR2 FQNEAQ (reference sequence). The CDR3 region is CASSLREYQETQYF. DNA of the CDR3: TGTGCCAGCAGCTTACGAGAGTACCAAGAGACCCAGTACTTC.

This clonotype was detected many times. This chain joins TRBV20-1 and TRBJ2-4; 10 bases line up with TRBD2. J lost 3 bases, V lost 3 bases, and 14 bases had no gene match. This CDR3 comprises 18 residues. CDR1 and CDR2 from the germline V gene are DFQATT and SNEGSKA (reference sequence). The CDR3 sequence: CSARLLAGAPSFKNIQYF. The CDR3 DNA sequence: TGCAGTGCTAGGCTCCTAGCGGGGGCTCCCTCGTTCAAAAACATTCAGTACTTC.

There are many counts of this clonotype. J is TRBJ1-2 and V is TRBV9, with D possibly TRBD1 on 5 matching bases. CDR1 and CDR2 from the germline V gene are SGDLS and YYNGEE. This CDR3 has 13 amino acids. With 0 bases removed from V and 6 bases from J, the gap between germline ends came to 9 bases. The CDR3 spells CASSVEPGHGYTF. The CDR3 nucleotides read TGTGCCAGCAGCGTAGAGCCGGGACATGGCTACACCTTC.

This clonotype was counted at least ten times. Here the CDR3 reads CSAAALGIPYEQYF. The CDR3 coding sequence is TGCAGTGCCGCTGCCTTGGGAATCCCCTACGAGCAGTACTTC. V gene TRBV20-1 combines with J gene TRBJ2-7; D not certain. This CDR3 is built from 14 residues. With 6 bases removed from V and 2 bases from J, the gap between germline ends came to 17 bases. Germline V gene data show CDR1 as DFQATT and CDR2 as SNEGSKA (reference sequence).

This clonotype has ten or more counts. This chain joins TRBV3-1 and TRBJ2-3; 8 positions agree with TRBD2. CDR3 length: 14 amino acids. Germline V gives CDR1 LGHDT, CDR2 YNNKEL (reference sequence). Trimming took 5 bases from V and 6 from J; bases not matched to a gene: 7. CDR3 region: CASSFGTRRDTQYF. The CDR3 nucleotides read TGTGCCAGCAGCTTCGGGACTAGGAGGGATACGCAGTATTTT.

This clonotype showed up many times. This chain links TRBV5-1 with TRBJ1-6; D gene ambiguous. The length of the CDR3 is 15 residues. Germline assignment: CDR1 SGHRS and CDR2 YFSETQ. V lost 0 bases and J 10 bases, leaving 14 bases between the germline ends. The CDR3, as DNA: TGCGCCAGCAGCTTGGATTCAGGTGTGGGATCACCCCTCCACTTT. Translation: CASSLDSGVGSPLHF.

In this sample, this clonotype turned up a few times. V usage is TRBV20-1 and J usage is TRBJ2-1; no reliable D call. CDR1 and CDR2 (germline): DFQATT, SNEGSKA (reference sequence). Trimming cost V 0 bases and J 9 bases, with 12 bases left between them. The CDR3 consists of 13 residues. CDR3 residues: CSARDRVGIEQFF. The CDR3 DNA sequence: TGCAGTGCTAGAGATCGGGTCGGAATTGAGCAGTTCTTC.

This clonotype was recorded a few times. This chain joins TRBV5-1 and TRBJ2-1; 11 nucleotides match TRBD2. The CDR3 runs 16 residues. The junction had 9 bases not matched to a gene; V was cut back by 3 bases and J by 7 bases. Germline assignment: CDR1 SGHRS and CDR2 YFSETQ. CDR3 loop: CASSYLAGGAGNEQFF. CDR3 DNA sequence: TGCGCCAGCAGCTACCTAGCGGGGGGCGCGGGAAATGAGCAGTTCTTC.

This clonotype has at least ten counts. This chain links TRBV10-2 with TRBJ2-2; 7 positions match TRBD1. V lost 4 bases, J lost 5 bases, and 1 base stayed unmatched. The germline V gene has CDR1 WSHSY and CDR2 SAAADI. This CDR3 has 13 residues. CDR3 DNA: TGCGCCAGCAGTGGACAGGGTACCGGGGAGCTGTTTTTT. Translating it yields CASSGQGTGELFF.

In this sample, this clonotype turned up a few times. This chain uses TRBV28 with TRBJ1-2; D remains unclear. The germline gives CDR1 MDHEN, CDR2 SYDVKM. CDR3 length: 16 residues. Trimming removed 9 bases from V and 0 bases from J, with 20 bases in between. CDR3 sequence: CASSGLLLRANYGYTF. CDR3 DNA: TGTGCCAGTTCCGGGCTCTTGTTAAGGGCTAACTATGGCTACACCTTC.

This clonotype was recorded a few times. The chain is built from TRBV19 and TRBJ2-1; D assignment may be TRBD1 or TRBD2 (5 bases each). V lost 3 bases and J 6 bases, leaving 15 bases between the germline ends. The CDR3 is 15 residues long. Germline CDR1 reads LNHDA; CDR2 reads SQIVND (reference sequence). The CDR3 sequence is CASSMAGWDLNEQFF. DNA of the CDR3: TGTGCCAGTAGTATGGCTGGCTGGGACCTCAATGAGCAGTTCTTC.